This TCR beta chain was recorded in a study of beta chain features in type 1 diabetes. CDR3 size: 14 residues. The ends lost 5 bases at V and 5 bases at J; junction bases unmatched: 3. CDR1 and CDR2 (germline): MNHEY, SMNVEV (reference sequence). Of the isolated RNA, all was reverse transcribed, and so the sequenced material was expressed TCRB transcripts. Data came from immunoSEQ multiplex PCR; TCRdb stores just in-frame clones and leaves some out. The sample holds approximately 140,000 clones, 6.9% seen once. This chain links TRBV27 with TRBJ2-1, with 10 positions matching TRBD2. The sequencing input was central memory CD4+ T cells from blood. The receptor's source is a young woman in good health. The CDR3: CASSAAGGHNEQFF. In nucleotides, the CDR3 is TGTGCCAGCAGTGCAGCGGGAGGGCACAATGAGCAGTTCTTC.